This T cell receptor (beta chain) emerged from a study of blood T cell repertoires in COVID-19. Whole-study context: Acute and convalescent COVID-19 specimens originated in the United States, Italy and Spain. From T cells, B-cell-depleted T cells, or PBMCs came the material, which was cDNA or gDNA.

As originally analysed: Reference gene primer amplification gave estimated nucleated cell counts. Libraries were prepared by immunoSEQ multiplex PCR; TCRdb keeps only in-frame clonotypes and omits some of them. The DNA gave D and trimming, while V, J and clone size come from that table. This table has roughly 150,000 clones, about 80% appearing once. CDR3 size: 14 residues. The germline V gene has CDR1 MNHNY and CDR2 SVGAGI (reference sequence). Trimming cost V 4 bases and J 3 bases, with 10 bases left between them. The table lists this clone with a count of one. Sequencing was performed on peripheral blood. The gene calls are TRBV6-6 and TRBJ1-5; D perhaps matches TRBD1 (6 bases). The receptor was derived from a man aged 65 to 85 who had recovered from COVID-19. This CDR3 is CASSSTGYNQPQHF. The CDR3 nucleotides are TGTGCCAGCAGTTCCACAGGGTACAATCAGCCCCAGCATTTT.